The sample holds a few counts of the clone carrying this T cell receptor beta chain. The sample is drawn from a study of patients and donors after allogeneic stem cell transplantation. V gave up 0 bases and J gave up 0 bases, with 4 bases separating them. This CDR3 spans 15 amino acids. The germline gives CDR1 KGHDR, CDR2 SFDVKD. In TCRdb, the RT-PCR reads were re-called with MiXCR into one record per CDR3 protein. The sample lists some 150,000 distinct CDR3 sequences, about a third seen once, with around half in the top ten. This chain connects TRBV24-1 to TRBJ2-2; D call uncertain. The sequenced material came from blood, either unsorted or a sorted T cell fraction (not recorded which). The TCR sequence derives from a human donor who was either an allogeneic HSCT recipient or a stem cell or donor lymphocyte infusion donor (not recorded which). It is not recorded whose cells these are; they may come from a transplant donor. CDR3 in DNA: TGTGCCACCAGTGATTTGCAGGCGAACACCGGGGAGCTGTTTTTT. Encoded protein: CATSDLQANTGELFF.